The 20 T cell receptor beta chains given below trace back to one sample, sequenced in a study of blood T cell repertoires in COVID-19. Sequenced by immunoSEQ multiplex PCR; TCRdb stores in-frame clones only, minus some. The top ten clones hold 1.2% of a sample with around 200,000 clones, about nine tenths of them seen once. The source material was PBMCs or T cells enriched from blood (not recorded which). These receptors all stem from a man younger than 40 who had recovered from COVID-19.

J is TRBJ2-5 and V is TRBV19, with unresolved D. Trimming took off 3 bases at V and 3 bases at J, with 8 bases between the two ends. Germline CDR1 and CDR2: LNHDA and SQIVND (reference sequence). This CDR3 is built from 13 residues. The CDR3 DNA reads TGTGCCAGTAGTATTTACAGCAAAGAGACCCAGTACTTC. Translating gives CASSIYSKETQYF.

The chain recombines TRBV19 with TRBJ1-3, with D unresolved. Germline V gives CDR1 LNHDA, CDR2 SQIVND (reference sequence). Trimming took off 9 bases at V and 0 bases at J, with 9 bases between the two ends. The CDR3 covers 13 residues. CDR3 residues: CASENSSGNTIYF. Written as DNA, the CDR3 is TGTGCCAGCGAAAATAGCTCTGGAAACACCATATATTTT.

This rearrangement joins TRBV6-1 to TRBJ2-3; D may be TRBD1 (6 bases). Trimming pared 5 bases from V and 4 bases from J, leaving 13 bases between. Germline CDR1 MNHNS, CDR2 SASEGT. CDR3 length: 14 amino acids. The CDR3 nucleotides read TGTGCCAGCAGTATGGCAGGGGTTGCAGATACGCAGTATTTT. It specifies CASSMAGVADTQYF.

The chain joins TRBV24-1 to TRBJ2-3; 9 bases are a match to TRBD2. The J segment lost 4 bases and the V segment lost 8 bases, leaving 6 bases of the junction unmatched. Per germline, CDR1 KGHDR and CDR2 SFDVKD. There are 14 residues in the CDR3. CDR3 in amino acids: CATTGGGVPDTQYF. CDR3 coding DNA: TGTGCCACCACTGGCGGGGGGGTACCAGATACGCAGTATTTT.

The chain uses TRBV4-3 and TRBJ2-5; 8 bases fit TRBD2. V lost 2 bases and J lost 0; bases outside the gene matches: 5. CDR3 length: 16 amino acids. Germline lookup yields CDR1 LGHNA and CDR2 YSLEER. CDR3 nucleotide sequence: TGCGCCAGCAGCCAAAGACTAGCGCTAAACCAAGAGACCCAGTACTTC. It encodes CASSQRLALNQETQYF.

For the CDR3, the DNA is TGTGCCAGCAGCTTACGAGACGGAGGGCTATTTGGCTACACCTTC. It is translated as CASSLRDGGLFGYTF. The chain employs TRBV7-8 and TRBJ1-2; D gene uncertain. Germline CDR1 SGHVS, CDR2 FQNEAQ. With 2 bases removed from V and 7 bases from J, the gap between germline ends came to 17 bases. There are 15 residues in the CDR3.

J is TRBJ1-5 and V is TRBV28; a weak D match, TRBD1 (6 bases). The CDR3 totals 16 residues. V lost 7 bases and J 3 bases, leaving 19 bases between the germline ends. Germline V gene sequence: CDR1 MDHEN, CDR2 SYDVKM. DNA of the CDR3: TGTGCCAGCAAAGGTCCCGGGACATACCTCAATCAGCCCCAGCATTTT. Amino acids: CASKGPGTYLNQPQHF. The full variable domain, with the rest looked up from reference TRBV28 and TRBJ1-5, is DVKVTQSSRYLVKRTGEKVFLECVQDMDHENMFWYRQDPGLGLRLIYFSYDVKMKEKGDIPEGYSVSREKKERFSLILESASTNQTSMYLCASKGPGTYLNQPQHFGDGTRLSIL.

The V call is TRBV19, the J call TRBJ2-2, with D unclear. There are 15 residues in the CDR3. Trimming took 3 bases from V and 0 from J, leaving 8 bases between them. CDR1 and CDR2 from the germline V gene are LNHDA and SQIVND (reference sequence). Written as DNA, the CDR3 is TGTGCCAGTAGTATCGTCTATACGAACACCGGGGAGCTGTTTTTT. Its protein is CASSIVYTNTGELFF.

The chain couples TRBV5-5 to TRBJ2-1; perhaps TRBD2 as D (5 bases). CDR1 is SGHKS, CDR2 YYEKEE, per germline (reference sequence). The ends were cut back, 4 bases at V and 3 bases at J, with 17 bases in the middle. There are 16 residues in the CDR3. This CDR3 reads CASSPSRGFLYNEQFF. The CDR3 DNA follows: TGTGCCAGCAGCCCCTCTCGGGGTTTTCTCTACAATGAGCAGTTCTTC.

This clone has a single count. The CDR3 here is CASSFLSYGYTF. CDR3 DNA: TGTGCCAGCAGTTTTCTTTCCTATGGCTACACCTTC. The V and J genes are TRBV28 and TRBJ1-2, with D hard to call. Trimming removed 3 bases from V and 4 bases from J, with 6 bases in between. Germline lookup yields CDR1 MDHEN and CDR2 SYDVKM. This CDR3 region has 12 residues.

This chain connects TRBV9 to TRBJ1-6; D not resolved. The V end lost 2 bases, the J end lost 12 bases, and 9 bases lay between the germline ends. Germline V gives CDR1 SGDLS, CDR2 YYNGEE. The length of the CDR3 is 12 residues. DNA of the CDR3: TGTGCCAGCAGCGTCAACTCGGGACCCCTCCACTTT. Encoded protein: CASSVNSGPLHF.

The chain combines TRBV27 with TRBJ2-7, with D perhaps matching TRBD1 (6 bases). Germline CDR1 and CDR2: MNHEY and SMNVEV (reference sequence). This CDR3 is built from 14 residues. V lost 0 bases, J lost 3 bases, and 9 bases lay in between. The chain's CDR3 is CASSLSGRGYEQYF. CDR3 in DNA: TGTGCCAGCAGTTTATCGGGCAGGGGCTACGAGCAGTACTTC.

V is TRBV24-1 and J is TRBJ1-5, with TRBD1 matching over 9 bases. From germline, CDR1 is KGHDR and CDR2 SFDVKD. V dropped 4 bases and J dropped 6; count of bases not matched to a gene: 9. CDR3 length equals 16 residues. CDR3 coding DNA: TGTGCCACCAGTGACTCGTTTGGACAGGGGCGTCAGCCCCAGCATTTT. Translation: CATSDSFGQGRQPQHF.

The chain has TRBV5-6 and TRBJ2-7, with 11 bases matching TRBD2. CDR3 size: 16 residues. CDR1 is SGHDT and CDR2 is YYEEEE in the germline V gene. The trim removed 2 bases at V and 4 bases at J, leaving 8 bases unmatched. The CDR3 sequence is CASSFPTSGMVYEQYF. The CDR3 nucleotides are TGTGCCAGCAGCTTCCCGACTAGCGGGATGGTTTACGAGCAGTACTTC. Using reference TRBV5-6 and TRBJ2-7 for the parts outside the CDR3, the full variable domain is DAGVTQSPTHLIKTRGQQVTLRCSPKSGHDTVSWYQQALGQGPQFIFQYYEEEERQRGNFPDRFSGHQFPNYSSELNVNALLLGDSALYLCASSFPTSGMVYEQYFGPGTRLTVT.

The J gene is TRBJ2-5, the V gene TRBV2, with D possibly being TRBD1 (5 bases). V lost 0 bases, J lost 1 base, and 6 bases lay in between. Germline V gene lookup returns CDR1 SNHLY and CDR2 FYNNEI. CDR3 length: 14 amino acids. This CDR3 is CASSEAQGQETQYF. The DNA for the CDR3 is TGTGCCAGCAGTGAAGCGCAGGGCCAAGAGACCCAGTACTTC. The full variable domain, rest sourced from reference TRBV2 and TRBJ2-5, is EPEVTQTPSHQVTQMGQEVILRCVPISNHLYFYWYRQILGQKVEFLVSFYNNEISEKSEIFDDQFSVERPDGSNFTLKIRSTKLEDSAMYFCASSEAQGQETQYFGPGTRLLVL.

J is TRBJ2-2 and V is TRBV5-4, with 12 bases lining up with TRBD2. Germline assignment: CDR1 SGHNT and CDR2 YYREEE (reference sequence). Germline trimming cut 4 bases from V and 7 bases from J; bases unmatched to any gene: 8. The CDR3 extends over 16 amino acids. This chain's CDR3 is CASSPTSGRSNGELFF. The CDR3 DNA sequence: TGTGCCAGCAGCCCAACTAGCGGGAGGTCGAACGGGGAGCTGTTTTTT.

CDR3 region: CASSLDTRKSEQFF. CDR3 coding DNA: TGTGCCAGCAGCTTAGATACTCGAAAGAGTGAGCAGTTCTTC. The chain is built from TRBV7-9 and TRBJ2-1; D is ambiguous. Germline V gene lookup returns CDR1 SEHNR and CDR2 FQNEAQ (reference sequence). The CDR3 contains 14 residues. With 1 base removed from V and 9 bases from J, the gap between germline ends came to 13 bases.

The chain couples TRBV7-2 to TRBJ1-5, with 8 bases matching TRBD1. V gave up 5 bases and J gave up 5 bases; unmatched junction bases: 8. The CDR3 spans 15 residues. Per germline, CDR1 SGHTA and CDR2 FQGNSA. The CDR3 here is CASSQTGQVYQPQHF. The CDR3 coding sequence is TGTGCCAGCAGCCAGACGGGACAGGTCTATCAGCCCCAGCATTTT.

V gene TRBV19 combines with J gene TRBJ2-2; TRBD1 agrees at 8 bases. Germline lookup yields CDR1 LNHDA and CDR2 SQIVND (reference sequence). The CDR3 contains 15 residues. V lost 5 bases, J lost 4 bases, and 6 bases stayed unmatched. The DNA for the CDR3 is TGTGCCAGTAGTCTAAGGGACAGGACCACCGGGGAGCTGTTTTTT. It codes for CASSLRDRTTGELFF.

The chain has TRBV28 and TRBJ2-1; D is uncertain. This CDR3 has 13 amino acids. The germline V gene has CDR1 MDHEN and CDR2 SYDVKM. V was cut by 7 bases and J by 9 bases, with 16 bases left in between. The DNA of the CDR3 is TGTGCCAGCACCCTCCTAGGTACGAGTGAGCAGTTCTTC. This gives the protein CASTLLGTSEQFF.